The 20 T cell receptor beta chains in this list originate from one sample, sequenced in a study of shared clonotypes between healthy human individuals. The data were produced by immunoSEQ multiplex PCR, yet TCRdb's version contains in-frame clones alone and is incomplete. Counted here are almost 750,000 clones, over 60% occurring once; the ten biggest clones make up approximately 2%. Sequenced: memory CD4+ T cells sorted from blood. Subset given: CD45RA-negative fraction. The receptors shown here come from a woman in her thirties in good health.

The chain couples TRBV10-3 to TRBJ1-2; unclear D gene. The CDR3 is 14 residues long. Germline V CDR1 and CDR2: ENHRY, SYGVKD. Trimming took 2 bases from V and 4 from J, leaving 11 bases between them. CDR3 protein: CAISEAGFGYGYTF. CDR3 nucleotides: TGTGCCATCAGTGAGGCGGGATTCGGCTATGGCTACACCTTC.

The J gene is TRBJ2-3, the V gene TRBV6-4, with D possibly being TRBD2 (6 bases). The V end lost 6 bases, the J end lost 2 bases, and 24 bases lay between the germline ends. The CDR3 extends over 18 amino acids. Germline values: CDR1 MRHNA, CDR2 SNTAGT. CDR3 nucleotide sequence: TGTGCCAGCAGCCCCCGCCGGGGAGCGGGTTTATCCACAGATACGCAGTATTTT. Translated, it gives CASSPRRGAGLSTDTQYF.

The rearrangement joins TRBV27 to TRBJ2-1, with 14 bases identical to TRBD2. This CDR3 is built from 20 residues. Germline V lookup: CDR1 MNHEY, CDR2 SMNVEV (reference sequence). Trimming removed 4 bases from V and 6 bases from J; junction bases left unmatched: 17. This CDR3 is CASSSRGRGLAGAGGNEQFF. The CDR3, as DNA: TGTGCCAGCAGTTCCCGAGGACGGGGACTAGCGGGAGCGGGTGGCAATGAGCAGTTCTTC.

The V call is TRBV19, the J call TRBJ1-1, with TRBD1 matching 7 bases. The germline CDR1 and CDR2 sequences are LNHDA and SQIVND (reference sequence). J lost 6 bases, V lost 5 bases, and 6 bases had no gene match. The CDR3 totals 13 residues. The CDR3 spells CASSATGEAEAFF. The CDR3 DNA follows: TGTGCCAGTAGTGCTACAGGGGAGGCTGAAGCTTTCTTT.

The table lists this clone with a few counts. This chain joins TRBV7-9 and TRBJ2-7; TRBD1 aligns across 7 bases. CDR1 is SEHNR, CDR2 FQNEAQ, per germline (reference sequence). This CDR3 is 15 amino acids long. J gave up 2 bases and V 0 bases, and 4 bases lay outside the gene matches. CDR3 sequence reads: CASSLARQGAYEQYF. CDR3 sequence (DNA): TGTGCCAGCAGCTTAGCGAGACAGGGAGCCTACGAGCAGTACTTC.

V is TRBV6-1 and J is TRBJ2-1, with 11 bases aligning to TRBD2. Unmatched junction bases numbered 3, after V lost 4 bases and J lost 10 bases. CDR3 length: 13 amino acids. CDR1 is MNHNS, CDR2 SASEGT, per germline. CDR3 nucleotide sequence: TGTGCCAGCAGTGTGACTAGCGGGATGGAGCAGTTCTTC. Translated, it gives CASSVTSGMEQFF.

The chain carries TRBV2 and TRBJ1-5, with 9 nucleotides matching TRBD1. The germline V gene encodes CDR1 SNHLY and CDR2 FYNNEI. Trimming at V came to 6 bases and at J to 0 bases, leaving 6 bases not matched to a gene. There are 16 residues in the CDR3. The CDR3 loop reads CASRDRGFGSNQPQHF. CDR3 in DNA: TGTGCCAGCAGGGACAGGGGATTTGGTAGCAATCAGCCCCAGCATTTT.

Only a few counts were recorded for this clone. The CDR3 DNA sequence: TGCGCCAGCAGTGGGGACGGAGCCAACTATGGCTACACCTTC. Protein product: CASSGDGANYGYTF. The chain joins TRBV10-1 to TRBJ1-2; a weak D match, TRBD1 (5 bases). The V end lost 4 bases, the J end lost 2 bases, and 11 bases lay between the germline ends. The V gene's germline CDR1 is WNHNN and CDR2 SYGVQD (reference sequence). The CDR3 totals 14 residues.

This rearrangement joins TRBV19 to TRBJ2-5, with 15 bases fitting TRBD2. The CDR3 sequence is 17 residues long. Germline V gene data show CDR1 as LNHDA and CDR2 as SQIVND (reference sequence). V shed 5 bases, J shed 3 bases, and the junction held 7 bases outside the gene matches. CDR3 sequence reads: CASSGSGLAGGKETQYF. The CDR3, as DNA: TGTGCCAGTAGTGGATCAGGACTAGCGGGAGGGAAAGAGACCCAGTACTTC.

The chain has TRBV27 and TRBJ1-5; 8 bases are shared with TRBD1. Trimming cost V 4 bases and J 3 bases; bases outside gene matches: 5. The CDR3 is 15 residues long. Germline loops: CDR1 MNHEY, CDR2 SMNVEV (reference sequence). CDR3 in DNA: TGTGCCAGCAGTTCCACGGGACAGGTCAATCAGCCCCAGCATTTT. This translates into CASSSTGQVNQPQHF.

The CDR3 nucleotides are TGTGCCAGCAGCCAAGGGACAGTAGAAAAACTGTTTTTT. Translating it yields CASSQGTVEKLFF. This chain links TRBV14 with TRBJ1-4; a weak D match, TRBD1 (6 bases). Germline CDR1 SGHDN, CDR2 FVKESK. V shed 1 base and J shed 8 bases, with 8 bases lying between them. CDR3 length: 13 residues.

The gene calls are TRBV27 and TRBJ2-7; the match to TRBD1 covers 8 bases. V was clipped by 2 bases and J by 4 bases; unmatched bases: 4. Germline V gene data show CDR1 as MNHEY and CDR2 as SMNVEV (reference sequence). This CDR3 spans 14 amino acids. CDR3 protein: CASSLQTGAYEQYF. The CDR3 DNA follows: TGTGCCAGCAGTTTACAGACAGGGGCTTACGAGCAGTACTTC.

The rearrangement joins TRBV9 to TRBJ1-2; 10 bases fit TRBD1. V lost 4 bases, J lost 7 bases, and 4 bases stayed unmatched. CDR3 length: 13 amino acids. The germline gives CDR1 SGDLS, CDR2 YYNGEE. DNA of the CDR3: TGTGCCAGCAGCCGACAGGGGGCGGGTGGCTACACCTTC. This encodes CASSRQGAGGYTF.

The CDR3 protein is CASSRLASLSYEQYF. CDR3 bases: TGTGCCAGCAGCCGACTAGCGTCCCTCTCCTACGAGCAGTACTTC. This chain connects TRBV28 to TRBJ2-7, with 8 bases lining up with TRBD2. The V gene's germline CDR1 is MDHEN and CDR2 SYDVKM. J gave up 0 bases and V 6 bases, and 7 bases lay outside the gene matches. This CDR3 has 15 amino acids.

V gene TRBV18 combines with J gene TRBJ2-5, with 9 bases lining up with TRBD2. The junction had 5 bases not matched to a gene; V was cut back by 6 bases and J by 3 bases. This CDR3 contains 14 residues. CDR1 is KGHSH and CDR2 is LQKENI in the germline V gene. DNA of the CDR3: TGTGCCAGCTCTTTGGGACTAGCTAAAGAGACCCAGTACTTC. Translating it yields CASSLGLAKETQYF.

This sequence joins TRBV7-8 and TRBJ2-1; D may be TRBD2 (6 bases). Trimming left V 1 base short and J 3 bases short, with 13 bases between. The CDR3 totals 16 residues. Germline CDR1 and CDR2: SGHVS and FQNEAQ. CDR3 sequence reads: CASSLGAAGDYNEQFF. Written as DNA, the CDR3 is TGTGCCAGCAGCTTAGGAGCAGCGGGTGACTACAATGAGCAGTTCTTC.

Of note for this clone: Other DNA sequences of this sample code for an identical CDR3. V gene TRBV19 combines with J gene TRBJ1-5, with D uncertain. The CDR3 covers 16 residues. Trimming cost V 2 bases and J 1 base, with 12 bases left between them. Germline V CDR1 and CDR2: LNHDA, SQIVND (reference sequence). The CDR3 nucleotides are TGTGCCAGTAGTATACATCGAGGGCCGAGCAATCAGCCCCAGCATTTT. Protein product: CASSIHRGPSNQPQHF.

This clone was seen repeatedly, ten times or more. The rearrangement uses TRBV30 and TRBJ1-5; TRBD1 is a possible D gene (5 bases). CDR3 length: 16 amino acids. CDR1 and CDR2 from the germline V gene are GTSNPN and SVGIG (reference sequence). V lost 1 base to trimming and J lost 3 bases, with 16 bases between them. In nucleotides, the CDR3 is TGTGCCTGGAGTGCAAGAGGAGGGGCGACCAATCAGCCCCAGCATTTT. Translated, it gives CAWSARGGATNQPQHF.

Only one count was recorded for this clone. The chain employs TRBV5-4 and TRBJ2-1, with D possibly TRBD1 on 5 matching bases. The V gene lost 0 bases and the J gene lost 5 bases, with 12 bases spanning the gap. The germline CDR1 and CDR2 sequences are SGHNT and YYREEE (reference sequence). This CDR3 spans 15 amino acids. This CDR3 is CASSLDRLSHNEQFF. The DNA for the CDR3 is TGTGCCAGCAGCTTGGACAGGCTATCCCACAATGAGCAGTTCTTC.

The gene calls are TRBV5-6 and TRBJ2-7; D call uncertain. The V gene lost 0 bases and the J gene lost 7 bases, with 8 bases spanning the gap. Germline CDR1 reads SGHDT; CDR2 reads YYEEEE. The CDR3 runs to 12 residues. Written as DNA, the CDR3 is TGTGCCAGCAGCTTGGCCGCGCGGGAGCAGTACTTC. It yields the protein CASSLAAREQYF. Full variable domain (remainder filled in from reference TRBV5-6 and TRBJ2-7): DAGVTQSPTHLIKTRGQQVTLRCSPKSGHDTVSWYQQALGQGPQFIFQYYEEEERQRGNFPDRFSGHQFPNYSSELNVNALLLGDSALYLCASSLAAREQYFGPGTRLTVT.